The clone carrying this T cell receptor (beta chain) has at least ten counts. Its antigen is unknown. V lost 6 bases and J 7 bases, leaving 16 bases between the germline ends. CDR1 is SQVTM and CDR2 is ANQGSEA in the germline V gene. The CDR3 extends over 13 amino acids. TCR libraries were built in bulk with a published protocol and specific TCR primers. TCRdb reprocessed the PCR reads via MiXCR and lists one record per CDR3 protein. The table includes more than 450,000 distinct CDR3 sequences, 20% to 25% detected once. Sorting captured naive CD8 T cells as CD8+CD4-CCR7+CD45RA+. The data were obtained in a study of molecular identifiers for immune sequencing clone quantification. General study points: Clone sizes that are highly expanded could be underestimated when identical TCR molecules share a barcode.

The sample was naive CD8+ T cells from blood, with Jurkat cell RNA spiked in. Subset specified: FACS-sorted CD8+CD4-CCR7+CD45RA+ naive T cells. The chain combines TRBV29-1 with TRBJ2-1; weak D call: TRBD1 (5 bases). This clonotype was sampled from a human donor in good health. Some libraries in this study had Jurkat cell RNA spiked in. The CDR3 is CSVSRQHKNEQFF. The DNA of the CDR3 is TGCAGCGTAAGCCGACAGCATAAGAATGAGCAGTTCTTC.